Presented here are 20 T cell receptor beta chains from one specimen sequenced in a study of blood T cell repertoires in COVID-19 (dated by TCRdb to 2020 to 2022). The library was generated by the immunoSEQ multiplex PCR assay. This immuneACCESS table, as held by TCRdb, lists in-frame sequences with V and J called but not all clones. Of the missing ones, under half trace to an unresolved V gene in checked studies; the others have no known cause. This sample has roughly 68,000 clones in its table, and 90% of those were observed once. In total, the top ten clones hold around 0.52% of the sample. Material: peripheral blood. The receptors come from a man aged 45 to 65 with COVID-19, enrolled during active disease.

The rearrangement joins TRBV30 to TRBJ1-1; 8 bases map to TRBD1. Trimming took 5 bases from V and 11 from J; bases not matched to a gene: 13. There are 13 residues in the CDR3. Germline CDR1 GTSNPN, CDR2 SVGIG (reference sequence). The CDR3 DNA sequence: TGTGCCTGGGACAGGACAGGGCAATTCCGCGCTTTCTTT. Translated: CAWDRTGQFRAFF.

The chain combines TRBV5-1 with TRBJ2-1; 7 positions match TRBD2. This CDR3 is built from 16 residues. The germline V gene has CDR1 SGHRS and CDR2 YFSETQ. The junction had 5 bases not matched to a gene; V was cut back by 0 bases and J by 2 bases. The CDR3 region has the DNA TGCGCCAGCAGCTTGGGTCTAAGCGGGGCCTACAATGAGCAGTTCTTC. This codes for CASSLGLSGAYNEQFF.

This clone was picked up a small number of times. The gene calls are TRBV2 and TRBJ1-5; D may be TRBD1 (6 bases). Deletions cut 5 bases from V and 0 bases from J, with 11 bases between. Germline CDR1 and CDR2: SNHLY and FYNNEI. The CDR3 contains 15 residues. The CDR3 loop reads CASSRRGNSNQPQHF. The CDR3 DNA reads as TGTGCCAGCAGTCGCAGGGGCAATAGCAATCAGCCCCAGCATTTT.

The chain links TRBV11-3 to TRBJ2-7; 11 bases are shared with TRBD1. With 2 bases clipped from V and 2 bases from J, the junction kept 2 bases outside the gene matches. The V gene's germline CDR1 is SGHNT and CDR2 YENEEA. CDR3 length equals 15 residues. The CDR3 nucleotides read TGTGCCAGCAGCTTACAGGGACAGGGGGCCTACGAGCAGTACTTC. It translates to CASSLQGQGAYEQYF.

The chain employs TRBV4-2 and TRBJ2-1; possible D gene TRBD1, 6 bases. CDR1 and CDR2 (germline): LGHNA, YNFKEQ. V lost 0 bases, J lost 9 bases, and 18 bases lay in between. CDR3 length: 16 residues. The CDR3 DNA reads as TGTGCCAGCAGCCAAGATTGGAGTAGGGGGTATAGTGAGCAGTTCTTC. Translation: CASSQDWSRGYSEQFF.

The V call is TRBV30, the J call TRBJ2-1, with D maybe TRBD1 (6 bases). The CDR3 has 14 amino acids. Germline V lookup: CDR1 GTSNPN, CDR2 SVGIG (reference sequence). The V and J ends lost 5 bases and 12 bases respectively, with 23 bases between them. The CDR3 DNA follows: TGTGCCTGGGCCGACAGGCGGGCCCGTGATTTGCAGTTCTTC. Protein product: CAWADRRARDLQFF. Supplemented by reference TRBV30 and TRBJ2-1, the full variable domain reads SQTIHQWPATLVQPVGSPLSLECTVEGTSNPNLYWYRQAAGRGLQLLFYSVGIGQISSEVPQNLSASRPQDRQFILSSKKLLLSDSGFYLCAWADRRARDLQFFGPGTRLTVL.

The genes are TRBV30 and TRBJ1-6; tentative D call: TRBD1 (6 bases). Trimming shortened V by 2 bases and J by 0 bases, and 11 bases separated the two germline ends. This CDR3 region has 16 residues. CDR1 GTSNPN and CDR2 SVGIG come from the germline V gene (reference sequence). The CDR3: CAWSTGGSSYNSPLHF. The CDR3 DNA reads TGTGCCTGGAGTACTGGGGGCAGCTCCTATAATTCACCCCTCCACTTT.

CDR3 sequence (DNA): TGCAGTGCTAGTGCCCAAACTAGCGGGAGGGACGTAGCCAAAAACATTCAGTACTTC. Translating it yields CSASAQTSGRDVAKNIQYF. The rearrangement links TRBV20-1 to TRBJ2-4; 13 nucleotides match TRBD2. The germline V gene encodes CDR1 DFQATT and CDR2 SNEGSKA (reference sequence). The CDR3 is 19 residues long. V was pared by 3 bases and J by 0 bases, with 11 bases of the junction left unmatched.

The V gene is TRBV11-2, the J gene TRBJ1-6; TRBD1 matches 8 bases. Trimming at V came to 2 bases and at J to 6 bases, leaving 6 bases not matched to a gene. Germline V gives CDR1 SGHAT, CDR2 FQNNGV. The CDR3 runs to 16 residues. This CDR3 is CASSLNPTGGNSPLHF. As DNA, the CDR3 is TGTGCCAGCAGCTTAAACCCAACAGGGGGTAATTCACCCCTCCACTTT.

This rearrangement joins TRBV19 to TRBJ1-6; 7 nucleotides agree with TRBD1. Per germline, CDR1 LNHDA and CDR2 SQIVND (reference sequence). The J segment lost 7 bases and the V segment lost 5 bases, leaving 8 bases of the junction unmatched. This CDR3 is 15 amino acids long. CDR3 in amino acids: CASSATGDTNSPLHF. CDR3 sequence (DNA): TGTGCCAGTAGTGCTACAGGGGATACCAATTCACCCCTCCACTTT.

The rearrangement joins TRBV28 to TRBJ1-2, with TRBD1 as a possible D gene (6 bases). The V end lost 5 bases, the J end lost 5 bases, and 24 bases lay between the germline ends. Germline V CDR1 and CDR2: MDHEN, SYDVKM. CDR3 length: 17 residues. The chain's CDR3 is CASSNGYRERFSYGYTF. The DNA of the CDR3 is TGTGCCAGCAGTAACGGATACAGGGAAAGGTTTTCGTATGGCTACACCTTC.

A note on this clone: Its ends do not fully match the called genes, so a read error is possible. The rearrangement joins TRBV2 to TRBJ1-2; 10 nucleotides match TRBD1. The V gene's germline CDR1 is SNHLY and CDR2 FYNNEI. This CDR3 has 17 amino acids. CDR3 sequence: CASREAIWGTGVNGYTF. Here the CDR3 DNA reads TGTGCCAGCAGGGAAGCGATTTGGGGGACAGGGGTTAATGGCTACACCTTC.

The chain recombines TRBV5-6 with TRBJ1-5, with a weak D call TRBD1 (5 bases). Germline values: CDR1 SGHDT, CDR2 YYEEEE. The ends were cut back, 5 bases at V and 3 bases at J, with 12 bases in the middle. The CDR3 runs 14 residues. The CDR3 here is CASSRGRDNQPQHF. The CDR3 DNA sequence: TGTGCCAGCAGTAGGGGTCGTGACAATCAGCCCCAGCATTTT.

V is TRBV7-2 and J is TRBJ2-7; D gene ambiguous. There are 15 residues in the CDR3. Germline V gene lookup returns CDR1 SGHTA and CDR2 FQGNSA. V lost 0 bases and J 3 bases, leaving 12 bases between the germline ends. The CDR3 DNA follows: TGTGCCAGCAGCTTAGCGTCCAGCGCCAACTACGAGCAGTACTTC. Translated: CASSLASSANYEQYF.

The rearrangement uses TRBV19 and TRBJ2-7; 10 bases map to TRBD1. V lost 11 bases and J lost 5; bases outside the gene matches: 6. CDR3 length equals 12 residues. The germline gives CDR1 LNHDA, CDR2 SQIVND (reference sequence). The CDR3 is CASRQGANEQYF. CDR3 coding DNA: TGTGCCTCACGACAGGGGGCGAACGAGCAGTACTTC. Combining the CDR3 with reference TRBV19 and TRBJ2-7 gives the whole variable domain DGGITQSPKYLFRKEGQNVTLSCEQNLNHDAMYWYRQDPGQGLRLIYYSQIVNDFQKGDIAEGYSVSREKKESFPLTVTSAQKNPTAFYLCASRQGANEQYFGPGTRLTVT.

The rearrangement links TRBV7-8 to TRBJ2-1; the match to TRBD2 covers 7 bases. The CDR3 is 14 residues long. The ends lost 0 bases at V and 6 bases at J; junction bases unmatched: 2. Germline loops: CDR1 SGHVS, CDR2 FQNEAQ. The CDR3 DNA follows: TGTGCCAGCAGCTTAGCGGGGGGGGGCAATGAGCAGTTCTTC. Its translation: CASSLAGGGNEQFF.

CDR3 residues: CASSLSLEPIQKFF. CDR3 bases: TGCGCCAGCAGCTTATCCCTAGAACCTATCCAAAAGTTCTTC. The chain is built from TRBV5-1 and TRBJ2-1; D remains unclear. The germline V gene encodes CDR1 SGHRS and CDR2 YFSETQ. This CDR3 spans 14 amino acids. The V end was cut by 2 bases, the J end by 14 bases, with 20 bases between. Variable domain in full (rest from reference TRBV5-1 and TRBJ2-1): KAGVTQTPRYLIKTRGQQVTLSCSPISGHRSVSWYQQTPGQGLQFLFEYFSETQRNKGNFPGRFSGRQFSNSRSEMNVSTLELGDSALYLCASSLSLEPIQKFFGPGTRLTVL.

J is TRBJ2-2 and V is TRBV5-1; D ambiguous. The CDR3 length is 16 residues. V shed 1 base and J shed 0 bases, with 10 bases lying between them. The germline V gene encodes CDR1 SGHRS and CDR2 YFSETQ. In DNA, the CDR3 is TGCGCCAGCAGCTTGAATTTGGGCGCGAACACCGGGGAGCTGTTTTTT. Its protein product is CASSLNLGANTGELFF.

V is TRBV7-2 and J is TRBJ1-1, with a tentative D call TRBD1 (5 bases). The V end was cut by 7 bases, the J end by 4 bases, with 19 bases between. Germline assignment: CDR1 SGHTA and CDR2 FQGNSA. This CDR3 is built from 15 residues. As DNA, the CDR3 is TGTGCCAGCAACAATTCCTCAGGGTACAGCACTGAAGCTTTCTTT. It translates to CASNNSSGYSTEAFF.

The rearrangement joins TRBV11-2 to TRBJ1-1; D might be TRBD1 (5 bases). The CDR3 spans 13 residues. Germline V gene data show CDR1 as SGHAT and CDR2 as FQNNGV. The ends were cut back, 4 bases at V and 1 base at J, with 7 bases in the middle. CDR3 in DNA: TGTGCCAGCAGCTCGCAGGGGAACACTGAAGCTTTCTTT. The encoded protein is CASSSQGNTEAFF.